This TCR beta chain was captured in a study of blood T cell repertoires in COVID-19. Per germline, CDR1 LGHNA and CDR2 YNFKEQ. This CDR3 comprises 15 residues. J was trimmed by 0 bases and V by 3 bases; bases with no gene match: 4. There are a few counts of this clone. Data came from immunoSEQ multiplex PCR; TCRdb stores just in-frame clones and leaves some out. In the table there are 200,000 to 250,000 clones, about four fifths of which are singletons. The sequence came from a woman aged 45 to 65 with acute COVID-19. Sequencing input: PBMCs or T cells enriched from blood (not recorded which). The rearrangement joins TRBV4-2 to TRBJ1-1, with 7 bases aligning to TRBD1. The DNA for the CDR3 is TGTGCCAGCAGCCACTCAGGGGGAGTGAACACTGAAGCTTTCTTT. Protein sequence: CASSHSGGVNTEAFF.